Presented here are 25 T cell receptor beta chains from one specimen sequenced in a study of Tregs in tolerant kidney transplant recipients. The protocol was immunoSEQ multiplex PCR, while the TCRdb copy is restricted to in-frame clones and leaves out a portion. Of some 50,000 clones in the sample, about 92% were seen once. Related graft donors supplied nonmyeloablative bone marrow transplants, and mixed chimerism was transient. The sequencing used CD8+ T cells from blood (PBMCs), collected 12 months after the transplant. These receptors were obtained from a human patient who received a combined kidney and bone marrow transplant. Some T cells may trace back to the graft donor.

The CDR3 DNA reads TGTGCCAGCAGTGCCCCCGGGCAGGACACCTACGAGCAGTACTTC. The encoded protein is CASSAPGQDTYEQYF. The genes are TRBV2 and TRBJ2-7, with D possibly being TRBD1 (5 bases). CDR3 length equals 15 residues. Germline CDR1 reads SNHLY; CDR2 reads FYNNEI. The germline V and J ends were trimmed by 4 bases and 2 bases, with 15 bases remaining between them.

V is TRBV9 and J is TRBJ2-3; TRBD2 agrees at 9 bases. The germline V gene encodes CDR1 SGDLS and CDR2 YYNGEE. The CDR3 length is 15 residues. The junction had 5 bases not matched to a gene; V was cut back by 3 bases and J by 3 bases. CDR3 loop: CASSASGGTTDTQYF. DNA for the CDR3: TGTGCCAGCAGCGCGAGCGGGGGGACGACAGATACGCAGTATTTT.

This chain links TRBV9 with TRBJ2-2; tentative D call: TRBD2 (5 bases). CDR1 and CDR2 from the germline V gene are SGDLS and YYNGEE. V was trimmed by 2 bases and J by 4 bases, leaving 18 bases between them. This CDR3 has 17 residues. The chain's CDR3 is CASSVEASWAFTGELFF. The CDR3 region has the DNA TGTGCCAGCAGCGTCGAGGCTAGCTGGGCTTTCACCGGGGAGCTGTTTTTT.

The chain carries TRBV7-2 and TRBJ1-1; D perhaps matches TRBD1 (5 bases). The CDR3 loop spans 15 amino acids. Trimming shortened V by 1 base and J by 1 base, and 10 bases separated the two germline ends. Germline V lookup: CDR1 SGHTA, CDR2 FQGNSA. The CDR3 DNA reads TGTGCCAGCAGCTTAGTGACAGAAGCGAACACTGAAGCTTTCTTT. This codes for CASSLVTEANTEAFF.

CDR3 residues: CASRMTPEGGHEQFF. CDR3 nucleotides: TGTGCCAGCAGAATGACCCCCGAGGGTGGTCATGAGCAGTTCTTC. The chain recombines TRBV6-4 with TRBJ2-1, with D tentatively TRBD2 (5 bases). CDR3 size: 15 residues. V was cut by 6 bases and J by 8 bases, with 20 bases left in between. CDR1 and CDR2 (germline): MRHNA, SNTAGT.

A few counts support this clone. The gene calls are TRBV6-5 and TRBJ2-7; possibly TRBD1 for D (6 bases). Trimming cost V 11 bases and J 2 bases, with 10 bases left between them. Germline CDR1 and CDR2: MNHEY and SVGAGI. The CDR3 extends over 11 amino acids. DNA of the CDR3: TGTGCCGGGGGCGGTGCCTACGAGCAGTACTTC. This translates into CAGGGAYEQYF.

This CDR3 is CASSVGLASNEQFF. Written as DNA, the CDR3 is TGTGCCAGCAGCGTAGGGCTAGCGTCTAATGAGCAGTTCTTC. The rearrangement uses TRBV9 and TRBJ2-1, with D perhaps matching TRBD2 (6 bases). The CDR3 runs to 14 residues. Trimming removed 0 bases from V and 7 bases from J, with 11 bases in between. Looked up from germline, CDR1 is SGDLS and CDR2 is YYNGEE.

CDR3 sequence: CASSLERGGVTETQYF. CDR3 nucleotides: TGTGCCAGCAGTTTAGAGCGGGGGGGGGTGACGGAGACCCAGTACTTC. This chain uses TRBV27 with TRBJ2-5; TRBD2 aligns across 10 bases. Unmatched junction bases numbered 8, after V lost 2 bases and J lost 5 bases. Germline V gives CDR1 MNHEY, CDR2 SMNVEV (reference sequence). The CDR3 has 16 residues.

The chain couples TRBV7-8 to TRBJ2-5; weak D call: TRBD2 (6 bases). The length of the CDR3 is 16 residues. Trimming took 5 bases from V and 11 from J, leaving 27 bases between them. Germline V CDR1 and CDR2: SGHVS, FQNEAQ. The CDR3 DNA sequence: TGTGCCAGCAGCGTTAGCACAGGAGGGCCAGGTGGGAGGCAGTACTTC. Translation: CASSVSTGGPGGRQYF.

The rearrangement links TRBV5-1 to TRBJ2-1, with 7 bases that match TRBD1. Germline V gives CDR1 SGHRS, CDR2 YFSETQ. The CDR3 has 13 amino acids. V dropped 5 bases and J dropped 5; count of bases not matched to a gene: 4. The CDR3 bases are TGCGCCAGCAGTGGACAGGCCGACAATGAGCAGTTCTTC. This gives the protein CASSGQADNEQFF.

This chain joins TRBV6-4 and TRBJ1-2, with D perhaps matching TRBD1 (5 bases). The CDR3 has 14 amino acids. With 9 bases removed from V and 4 bases from J, the gap between germline ends came to 18 bases. Germline CDR1 and CDR2: MRHNA and SNTAGT. The CDR3 DNA reads as TGTGCCAGGATGGGAGGGGCCGTCGGCTATGGCTACACCTTC. Translation: CARMGGAVGYGYTF.

The genes are TRBV4-3 and TRBJ2-3, with a tentative D call TRBD2 (6 bases). Looked up from germline, CDR1 is LGHNA and CDR2 is YSLEER. This CDR3 region has 14 residues. The V end lost 3 bases, the J end lost 0 bases, and 7 bases lay between the germline ends. The CDR3, as DNA: TGCGCCAGCAGCCACGGGGGAAGCACAGATACGCAGTATTTT. Amino acid sequence: CASSHGGSTDTQYF.

The chain couples TRBV15 to TRBJ2-3, with 13 bases that match TRBD2. CDR3 size: 21 residues. The V gene's germline CDR1 is LNHNV and CDR2 YYDKDF (reference sequence). The junction had 16 bases not matched to a gene; V was cut back by 4 bases and J by 0 bases. This chain's CDR3 is CATSNLRELAGGLSSTDTQYF. The CDR3 nucleotides are TGTGCCACCAGCAATCTAAGGGAACTAGCGGGGGGGCTTTCTAGCACAGATACGCAGTATTTT.

The chain links TRBV27 to TRBJ2-5; 11 bases are a match to TRBD2. The V gene end was trimmed by 6 bases and the J gene end by 5 bases; junction bases not matched to a gene: 8. Germline V gene data show CDR1 as MNHEY and CDR2 as SMNVEV (reference sequence). This CDR3 contains 15 residues. This CDR3 reads CASRGSGGARETQYF. The DNA for the CDR3 is TGTGCCAGCAGAGGTAGCGGGGGGGCTCGGGAGACCCAGTACTTC.

V gene TRBV7-8 combines with J gene TRBJ2-7, with TRBD2 matching over 10 bases. The trim removed 5 bases at V and 6 bases at J, leaving 10 bases unmatched. Germline V gene sequence: CDR1 SGHVS, CDR2 FQNEAQ. The CDR3 covers 15 residues. The DNA for the CDR3 is TGTGCCAGCAGCAGGACGAGGACTAGCGGAGTCGAGCAGTACTTC. It yields the protein CASSRTRTSGVEQYF.

The genes are TRBV10-3 and TRBJ1-5, with TRBD1 as a possible D gene (5 bases). CDR1 and CDR2 from the germline V gene are ENHRY and SYGVKD. V was trimmed by 2 bases and J by 6 bases, leaving 11 bases between them. The CDR3 runs to 14 residues. The CDR3: CAISETGARQPQHF. The CDR3 nucleotides read TGTGCCATCAGTGAGACAGGCGCGCGTCAGCCCCAGCATTTT.

The chain employs TRBV4-3 and TRBJ2-1, with 13 bases lining up with TRBD2. Looked up from germline, CDR1 is LGHNA and CDR2 is YSLEER. V shed 0 bases, J shed 7 bases, and the junction held 3 bases outside the gene matches. CDR3 size: 16 residues. CDR3 sequence reads: CASSQETSGGLNEQFF. Written as DNA, the CDR3 is TGCGCCAGCAGCCAAGAGACTAGCGGGGGGCTAAATGAGCAGTTCTTC.

To note about this clone: Other DNA sequences within the sample encode an identical CDR3. The chain couples TRBV4-3 to TRBJ1-3; D is uncertain. Germline-derived CDR1 and CDR2 are LGHNA and YSLEER. The CDR3 covers 15 residues. The ends were cut back, 1 base at V and 0 bases at J, with 7 bases in the middle. The CDR3 sequence: CASSQGTISGNTIYF. In DNA, the CDR3 is TGCGCCAGCAGCCAAGGCACTATCTCTGGAAACACCATATATTTT.

The chain joins TRBV30 to TRBJ2-7; weak D call: TRBD2 (6 bases). V lost 2 bases to trimming and J lost 0 bases, with 14 bases between them. Germline V lookup: CDR1 GTSNPN, CDR2 SVGIG (reference sequence). CDR3 length: 15 residues. In DNA form, the CDR3 reads TGTGCCTGGAGTCCGGGACTCAAAAGCTCCTACGAGCAGTACTTC. It translates to CAWSPGLKSSYEQYF.

The chain has TRBV9 and TRBJ2-1, with a possible D match to TRBD2 (5 bases). V lost 3 bases, J lost 4 bases, and 14 bases lay in between. Germline CDR1 SGDLS, CDR2 YYNGEE. The CDR3 covers 15 residues. CDR3 loop: CASSETATTYNEQFF. CDR3 sequence (DNA): TGTGCCAGCAGCGAGACGGCGACTACATACAATGAGCAGTTCTTC. Variable domain in full (rest from reference TRBV9 and TRBJ2-1): DSGVTQTPKHLITATGQRVTLRCSPRSGDLSVYWYQQSLDQGLQFLIQYYNGEERAKGNILERFSAQQFPDLHSELNLSSLELGDSALYFCASSETATTYNEQFFGPGTRLTVL.

The V call is TRBV9, the J call TRBJ2-1, with TRBD2 matching 11 bases. With V trimmed by 3 bases and J by 1 base, 0 bases remained unmatched. This CDR3 is built from 15 residues. Germline CDR1 reads SGDLS; CDR2 reads YYNGEE. Here the CDR3 reads CASSASGGSYNEQFF. The DNA for the CDR3 is TGTGCCAGCAGCGCTAGCGGGGGGTCCTACAATGAGCAGTTCTTC.

J is TRBJ2-1 and V is TRBV29-1; 11 bases fit TRBD2. Germline V gives CDR1 SQVTM, CDR2 ANQGSEA. The J segment lost 3 bases and the V segment lost 8 bases, leaving 9 bases of the junction unmatched. CDR3 length equals 15 residues. CDR3 protein: CSLKSGLAVYNEQFF. The CDR3 DNA follows: TGCAGCCTTAAGTCGGGACTAGCGGTCTACAATGAGCAGTTCTTC.

The count of this clone is one. J is TRBJ2-7 and V is TRBV27; 7 bases line up with TRBD1. Per germline, CDR1 MNHEY and CDR2 SMNVEV (reference sequence). This CDR3 is built from 14 residues. The junction had 5 bases not matched to a gene; V was cut back by 5 bases and J by 1 base. CDR3 nucleotides: TGTGCCAGCAGTACCCGGACAGGTTCCTACGAGCAGTACTTC. Amino acids: CASSTRTGSYEQYF.

The table lists this clone with a few counts. The V and J genes are TRBV5-6 and TRBJ2-7, with D perhaps TRBD1 (6 bases). Trimming took 0 bases from V and 6 from J, leaving 7 bases between them. The CDR3 loop spans 12 amino acids. Looked up from germline, CDR1 is SGHDT and CDR2 is YYEEEE. This CDR3 is CASSLGRGEQYF. The CDR3 nucleotides are TGTGCCAGCAGCTTGGGCAGGGGCGAGCAGTACTTC. The full variable domain, completed using reference TRBV5-6 and TRBJ2-7, is DAGVTQSPTHLIKTRGQQVTLRCSPKSGHDTVSWYQQALGQGPQFIFQYYEEEERQRGNFPDRFSGHQFPNYSSELNVNALLLGDSALYLCASSLGRGEQYFGPGTRLTVT.

V gene TRBV28 combines with J gene TRBJ1-5; 7 bases are a match to TRBD1. J gave up 0 bases and V 4 bases, and 9 bases lay outside the gene matches. The CDR3 runs 17 residues. Germline assignment: CDR1 MDHEN and CDR2 SYDVKM. The CDR3 loop is CASSSYRGVISNQPQHF. The CDR3 nucleotides are TGTGCCAGCAGTTCCTACAGGGGAGTAATTAGCAATCAGCCCCAGCATTTT.